The rows below give T cell receptor beta chains drawn from one sample of a study of molecular identifiers for immune sequencing clone quantification. In TCRdb, the PCR reads were re-called with MiXCR into one record per CDR3 protein. Of over 550,000 distinct CDR3 sequences detected, roughly 23% appear once; the ten largest clones hold 0.7% to 0.95%. The material sequenced was naive CD8+ T cells from blood, with Jurkat cell RNA spiked in. All receptors derive from a human donor in good health. Some libraries in this study had Jurkat cell RNA spiked in. CDR3s include the opening cysteine and the closing phenylalanine or tryptophan. The D gene is left open where the match is weak. Rows give clone size only sometimes, using once, few, many, or a class for an expanded clone.

-	20	TRBV11-2	-	TRBJ2-6	TGTGCCAGCAGCCCCCCATGGGGGGGCCCGGGCTTGGGCGGGGCCAACGTCCTGACTTTC	CASSPPWGGPGLGGANVLTF
TRBD2	15	TRBV2	few	TRBJ2-5	TGTGCCAGCAGTGTACTAGCGGGGGGCGTCGAGACCCAGTACTTC	CASSVLAGGVETQYF
-	15	TRBV12-3/TRBV12-4	few	TRBJ2-3	TGTGCCAGCAGTTTATTAGGAGGGGGTCGGGATACGCAGTATTTT	CASSLLGGGRDTQYF
-	16	TRBV4-1	few	TRBJ2-1	TGCGCCAGCAGCCAAGAACTAAGCAGTTTCTGGGGTGAGCAGTTCTTC	CASSQELSSFWGEQFF
-	17	TRBV7-6	many	TRBJ1-1	TGTGCCAGCAGCTTAGTAGGGGGAGTAAGGGCAAACACTGAAGCTTTCTTT	CASSLVGGVRANTEAFF
-	16	TRBV27	few	TRBJ2-1	TGTGCCAGCAGTCTTGAGGGCGGAGGCGGCTACAATGAGCAGTTCTTC	CASSLEGGGGYNEQFF
-	13	TRBV7-6	-	TRBJ1-1	TGTGCCAGCAACCCTTACAGGGCTGTTGAAGCTTTCTTT	CASNPYRAVEAFF
-	15	TRBV2	many	TRBJ2-3	TGTGCCAGCACCCCACCGACAGACCCCACAGATACGCAGTATTTT	CASTPPTDPTDTQYF
-	13	TRBV7-9	many	TRBJ2-2	TGTGCCAGCAGTTTCGGGGGCACCGGGGAGCTGTTTTTT	CASSFGGTGELFF
-	15	TRBV20-1	few	TRBJ2-5	TGCAGTGCCGTTAGAAGGGAGTCCCTCCAAGAGACCCAGTACTTC	CSAVRRESLQETQYF
-	15	TRBV12-3/TRBV12-4	-	TRBJ1-4	TGTGCCAGCAGTTTAAGGCAGGTTAAGGATGAAAAACTGTTTTTT	CASSLRQVKDEKLFF
-	16	TRBV7-9	many	TRBJ1-1	TGTGCCAGCAGCAATCCACTCCCGTCGGGAAACACTGAAGCTTTCTTT	CASSNPLPSGNTEAFF
TRBD2	15	TRBV6-2/TRBV6-3	few	TRBJ2-7	TGTGCCAGCAGTACGACTAGCGGAGGTCACTACGAGCAGTACTTC	CASSTTSGGHYEQYF
TRBD1	13	TRBV11-2	once	TRBJ1-2	TGTGCCAGCAGCTCGGTCGACAGGGCTGGCTACACCTTC	CASSSVDRAGYTF
-	13	TRBV6-2/TRBV6-3	many	TRBJ1-1	TGTGCCAGCAGTTATTATGGGCCCTCGGAAGCTTTCTTT	CASSYYGPSEAFF
-	18	TRBV5-6	many	TRBJ2-6	TGTGCCAGCAGCTTATTTGGACAGAACCCTTCTGGGGCCAACGTCCTGACTTTC	CASSLFGQNPSGANVLTF
-	14	TRBV4-3	-	TRBJ1-5	TGCGCCAGCAGCCAGTCCAGTTACAATCAGCCCCAGCATTTT	CASSQSSYNQPQHF
-	16	TRBV28	-	TRBJ1-1	TGTGCCAGCAGTCCCCGGGGGGGGGTAATGAACACTGAAGCTTTCTTT	CASSPRGGVMNTEAFF
TRBD1	12	TRBV20-1	many	TRBJ2-7	TGCAGTGCCTCCGGACAGGCCTACGAGCAGTACTTC	CSASGQAYEQYF
-	13	TRBV20-1	many	TRBJ2-7	TGCAGTGCTAAGACCGAAAGCTCCTACGAGCAGTACTTC	CSAKTESSYEQYF
-	12	TRBV18	few	TRBJ2-1	TGTGCCAGCTCACCTTTCAGCAATGAGCAGTTCTTC	CASSPFSNEQFF
-	14	TRBV27	-	TRBJ2-7	TGTGCCAGCAGTCCCGGGACACAGCCTGGTGAGCAGTACTTC	CASSPGTQPGEQYF
-	16	TRBV7-2	many	TRBJ2-6	TGTGCCAGCAGCCCAAGCTGGGTCTCTGGGGCCAACGTCCTGACTTTC	CASSPSWVSGANVLTF
-	14	TRBV6-2/TRBV6-3	-	TRBJ2-2	TGTGCCAGCAGTTACTCGGCCTCTGCCGGGGAGCTGTTTTTT	CASSYSASAGELFF
-	13	TRBV20-1	-	TRBJ2-7	TGCAGTGCTACCCGAGAGATTACTTACGAGCAGTACTTC	CSATREITYEQYF
TRBD1	15	TRBV4-1	-	TRBJ1-6	TGCGCCAGCAGCTTTTCGACAGGGGATAATTCACCCCTCCACTTT	CASSFSTGDNSPLHF
-	13	TRBV7-9	few	TRBJ2-7	TGTGCCAGCAGCTTTACAGGGTACAACGAGCAGTACTTC	CASSFTGYNEQYF
TRBD1	19	TRBV4-3	-	TRBJ2-2	TGCGCCAGCAGCCAAGATCCCGGGACAGGGATAATTCACACCGGGGAGCTGTTTTTT	CASSQDPGTGIIHTGELFF
-	14	TRBV3-1	many	TRBJ2-7	TGTGCCAGCAGCCAGACGGGGAGCTCCTACGAGCAGTACTTC	CASSQTGSSYEQYF
TRBD1	14	TRBV7-2	-	TRBJ1-3	TGTGCCAGCAGCCTGACAGGGTCTGGAAACACCGTATATTTT	CASSLTGSGNTVYF
-	15	TRBV5-1	many	TRBJ2-2	TGCGCCAGCAGCTTCGAGGGGAAGGACACCGGGGAGCTGTTTTTT	CASSFEGKDTGELFF
TRBD1	15	TRBV12-3/TRBV12-4	few	TRBJ2-7	TGTGCCAGCAGTTTAGCACAGGGGGGTGGTCACGAGCAGTACTTC	CASSLAQGGGHEQYF
-	15	TRBV19	-	TRBJ2-1	TGTGCCAGTAGTATAGTCCCCTTAGGCGGCGATGAGCAGTTCTTC	CASSIVPLGGDEQFF
-	14	TRBV13	many	TRBJ2-3	TGTGCCAGCAGCAATAGCCCCGGCACAGATACGCAGTATTTT	CASSNSPGTDTQYF
-	14	TRBV12-3/TRBV12-4	many	TRBJ2-5	TGTGCCAGCAGTTTTCCGGGGGCGAGGGAGACCCAGTACTTC	CASSFPGARETQYF
-	15	TRBV28	few	TRBJ1-5	TGTGCCAGCAGGCGTAGGACGGCGGTGGGACAGCCCCAGCATTTT	CASRRRTAVGQPQHF
-	18	TRBV7-8	many	TRBJ2-1	TGTGCCAGCAGCTTCAACTCCGGGGACCCGAGCTCCTACAATGAGCAGTTCTTC	CASSFNSGDPSSYNEQFF
TRBD2	16	TRBV3-1	-	TRBJ2-7	TGTGCCGGCAGCCAAGATCCGGCTAGCGGGACCTACGAGCAGTACTTC	CAGSQDPASGTYEQYF
TRBD2	14	TRBV20-1	-	TRBJ2-1	TGCAGAGCTAGAGAGGGGCACTCCGGGGGGGCGCAGTTCTTC	CRAREGHSGGAQFF
TRBD2	16	TRBV7-6	few	TRBJ2-1	TGTGCCAGCAGCTCGTCTAGCGGGAGGGCCTATAATGAGCAGTTCTTC	CASSSSSGRAYNEQFF
TRBD1	14	TRBV29-1	many	TRBJ1-5	TGCAGCGTTGTTTCGGGACAGGGGAATCAGCCCCAGCATTTT	CSVVSGQGNQPQHF
-	14	TRBV9	few	TRBJ1-5	TGTGCCAGCAGCGTAGGTGGGGGAAATCAGCCCCAGCATTTT	CASSVGGGNQPQHF
TRBD1	13	TRBV19	few	TRBJ1-2	TGTGCCAGTAGAACCGGGACAGGGCTCGGCTACACCTTC	CASRTGTGLGYTF
TRBD2	16	TRBV7-9	-	TRBJ2-2	TGTGCCAGCAGCCTGACTAGCGGGGGGGCCACCGGGGAGCTGTTTTTT	CASSLTSGGATGELFF
TRBD2	14	TRBV9	-	TRBJ2-2	TGTGCCAGCAGCCATGGGGGGGGTACCGGGGAGCTGTTTTTT	CASSHGGGTGELFF
-	12	TRBV6-2/TRBV6-3	-	TRBJ2-7	TGTGCCAGCAGTGCGACAGTTTACGAGCAGTACTTC	CASSATVYEQYF